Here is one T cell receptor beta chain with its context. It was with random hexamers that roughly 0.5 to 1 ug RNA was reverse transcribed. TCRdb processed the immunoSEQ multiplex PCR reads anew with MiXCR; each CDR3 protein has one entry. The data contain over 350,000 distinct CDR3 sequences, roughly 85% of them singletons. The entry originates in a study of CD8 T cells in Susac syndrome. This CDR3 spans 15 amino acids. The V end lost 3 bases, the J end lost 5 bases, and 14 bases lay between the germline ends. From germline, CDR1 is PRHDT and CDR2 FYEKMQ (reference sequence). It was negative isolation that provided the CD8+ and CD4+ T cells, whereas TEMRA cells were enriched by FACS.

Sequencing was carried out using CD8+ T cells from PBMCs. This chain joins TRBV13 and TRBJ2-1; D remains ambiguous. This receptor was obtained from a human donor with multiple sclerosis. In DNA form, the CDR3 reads TGTGCCAGCAGCTTCGGGCTCCGCCTGGACAATGAGCAGTTCTTC. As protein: CASSFGLRLDNEQFF.